Each of the 27 T cell receptor beta chains below was sequenced from the same sample in a study of T cell responses to AZD1222 COVID-19 vaccine. Assay used: immunoSEQ multiplex PCR; TCRdb lists only in-frame clones, some missing. Here the sample spans tens of thousands of clones, more than 75% being singletons. The source material was peripheral blood, sampled 28 days after the second AZD1222 dose. The origin of the receptors is an adult who received the AZD1222 COVID-19 vaccine.

Comment on this clone: One end of the junction does not line up with germline, which may come from a read error. The J gene is TRBJ2-5, the V gene TRBV7-7; D is perhaps TRBD2 (5 bases). From germline, CDR1 is SSHAT and CDR2 FNYEAQ (reference sequence). The CDR3 extends over 15 amino acids. The CDR3 nucleotides read TGTGCTAGCAGCTTAGCGCCGGCGGCCCAAGAGACCCAGTACTTC. Translation: CASSLAPAAQETQYF.

The rearrangement uses TRBV7-8 and TRBJ2-3; no definite D call. Trimming removed 6 bases at V and 2 bases at J, with 9 bases between. From germline, CDR1 is SGHVS and CDR2 FQNEAQ. CDR3 length: 13 residues. CDR3: CASSDPNTDTQYF. The CDR3 bases are TGTGCCAGCAGTGACCCTAACACAGATACGCAGTATTTT. Supplemented by reference TRBV7-8 and TRBJ2-3, the full variable domain reads GAGVSQSPRYKVAKRGQDVALRCDPISGHVSLFWYQQALGQGPEFLTYFQNEAQLDKSGLPSDRFFAERPEGSVSTLKIQRTQQEDSAVYLCASSDPNTDTQYFGPGTRLTVL.

This clone has just one count. The chain is built from TRBV5-1 and TRBJ2-1; D possibly corresponds to TRBD1 (6 bases). Per the germline V gene, CDR1 is SGHRS and CDR2 is YFSETQ. The V end was cut by 5 bases, the J end by 4 bases, with 13 bases between. The CDR3 has 14 residues. The CDR3, as DNA: TGCGCCAGCAGTCTCGGACAGACTTACAATGAGCAGTTCTTC. This encodes CASSLGQTYNEQFF.

The chain recombines TRBV6-5 with TRBJ2-2, with D hard to call. The V and J ends lost 5 bases and 6 bases respectively, with 7 bases between them. This CDR3 comprises 12 residues. Germline CDR1 MNHEY, CDR2 SVGAGI. CDR3 protein: CASSTRAGELFF. The CDR3 DNA sequence: TGTGCCAGCAGTACCCGGGCCGGGGAGCTGTTTTTT.

DNA of the CDR3: TGTGCCAGCAGCCAAGGTGACAGCTCTGGAAACACCATATATTTT. Its protein product is CASSQGDSSGNTIYF. The gene calls are TRBV3-1 (or the pseudogene TRBV3-2) and TRBJ1-3, with D perhaps TRBD1 (5 bases). V was pared by 1 base and J by 0 bases, with 7 bases between. Looked up from germline, CDR1 is LGHDT and CDR2 is YNNKEL (reference sequence). CDR3 size: 15 residues.

The chain joins TRBV2 to TRBJ1-6, with D possibly TRBD1 on 5 matching bases. The CDR3 is 14 amino acids. V lost 7 bases, J lost 10 bases, and 17 bases lay in between. CDR1 and CDR2 (germline): SNHLY, FYNNEI. The CDR3 region is CASIGQGFGSPLHF. As DNA, the CDR3 is TGTGCCAGCATTGGTCAGGGTTTCGGATCACCCCTCCACTTT.

This chain links TRBV4-2 with TRBJ2-2; 10 bases align to TRBD1. J was trimmed by 6 bases and V by 4 bases; bases with no gene match: 5. CDR1 is LGHNA, CDR2 YNFKEQ, per germline. The length of the CDR3 is 15 residues. CDR3 DNA: TGTGCCAGCAGCCGCGGGACAGGGGATCCCGGGGAGCTGTTTTTT. Protein: CASSRGTGDPGELFF.

Details on this clone: The junction departs from germline at one end; a sequencing error may be responsible. The chain links TRBV3-1 (or the pseudogene TRBV3-2) to TRBJ2-5, with 15 bases lining up with TRBD2. Germline values: CDR1 LGHDT, CDR2 YNNKEL (reference sequence). The CDR3 covers 16 residues. The CDR3 loop is CASRQGLAGGPGTQYF. CDR3 DNA: TGTGCCAGCAGACAAGGACTAGCGGGGGGGCCAGGGACCCAGTACTTC.

This clone was detected a few times. The genes are TRBV19 and TRBJ2-1; D remains unclear. V shed 4 bases and J shed 0 bases, with 4 bases lying between them. This CDR3 region has 13 residues. Germline V gene data show CDR1 as LNHDA and CDR2 as SQIVND (reference sequence). The DNA of the CDR3 is TGTGCCAGTAGTACGAACTCCTACAATGAGCAGTTCTTC. Protein product: CASSTNSYNEQFF.

The V call is TRBV5-8, the J call TRBJ2-3, with 7 bases aligning to TRBD1. With V trimmed by 6 bases and J by 6 bases, 7 bases remained unmatched. The CDR3 spans 13 residues. The germline CDR1 and CDR2 sequences are SGHTS and YDEGEE. The CDR3 DNA is TGTGCCAGCAATCGACAGGGATTGGATACGCAGTATTTT. Its translation: CASNRQGLDTQYF.

The chain carries TRBV5-4 and TRBJ1-1; 10 bases are shared with TRBD1. With V trimmed by 4 bases and J by 5 bases, 8 bases remained unmatched. The CDR3 sequence is 15 residues long. In germline, CDR1 is SGHNT, CDR2 YYREEE (reference sequence). This chain's CDR3 is CASSLPTGGRTEAFF. The DNA for the CDR3 is TGTGCCAGCAGCCTACCGACAGGGGGCAGAACTGAAGCTTTCTTT.

The chain couples TRBV29-1 to TRBJ2-2; D gene uncertain. This CDR3 is built from 13 residues. Germline lookup yields CDR1 SQVTM and CDR2 ANQGSEA. The DNA for the CDR3 is TGCACCTACGCAGCCGTACGCACCGGGGAGCTGTTTTTT. This encodes CTYAAVRTGELFF.

The chain uses TRBV29-1 and TRBJ2-7, with TRBD1 identical over 8 bases. The CDR3 runs 13 residues. Looked up from germline, CDR1 is SQVTM and CDR2 is ANQGSEA. V lost 1 base and J lost 6; bases outside the gene matches: 5. The DNA of the CDR3 is TGCAGCGTTGAAGGGACAGGGCTCGGCGAGCAGTACTTC. Translation: CSVEGTGLGEQYF.

V and J are TRBV27 and TRBJ1-2; D possibly corresponds to TRBD1 (6 bases). From germline, CDR1 is MNHEY and CDR2 SMNVEV (reference sequence). The V end was cut by 0 bases, the J end by 0 bases, with 14 bases between. The CDR3 sequence is 17 residues long. CDR3 sequence: CASSLSGRGPTNYGYTF. The CDR3 coding sequence is TGTGCCAGCAGTTTATCTGGCAGGGGACCAACTAACTATGGCTACACCTTC.

This chain links TRBV30 with TRBJ1-2, with D unclear. Deletions cut 0 bases from V and 7 bases from J, with 9 bases between. Per the germline V gene, CDR1 is GTSNPN and CDR2 is SVGIG (reference sequence). The CDR3 covers 12 residues. This CDR3 is CAWSVRTFGYTF. DNA of the CDR3: TGTGCCTGGAGTGTACGGACTTTTGGCTACACCTTC.

About this clone: Other DNA sequences of this sample code for an identical CDR3. The chain couples TRBV7-9 to TRBJ2-5; D ambiguous. Trimming took 1 base from V and 2 from J, leaving 8 bases between them. Germline V gene sequence: CDR1 SEHNR, CDR2 FQNEAQ (reference sequence). The length of the CDR3 is 14 residues. CDR3 loop: CASSLVGSQETQYF. The CDR3 coding sequence is TGTGCCAGCAGCTTAGTTGGTTCTCAAGAGACCCAGTACTTC.

This clone is a singleton in its sample. The chain couples TRBV5-1 to TRBJ1-4; D is possibly TRBD1 (6 bases). The germline V gene encodes CDR1 SGHRS and CDR2 YFSETQ. The CDR3 covers 16 residues. The V and J ends lost 4 bases and 1 base respectively, with 14 bases between them. Written as DNA, the CDR3 is TGCGCCAGCAGCGGTACGGACAGTAGAACTAATGAAAAACTGTTTTTT. It encodes CASSGTDSRTNEKLFF. The whole variable domain, filled in from reference TRBV5-1 and TRBJ1-4, reads KAGVTQTPRYLIKTRGQQVTLSCSPISGHRSVSWYQQTPGQGLQFLFEYFSETQRNKGNFPGRFSGRQFSNSRSEMNVSTLELGDSALYLCASSGTDSRTNEKLFFGSGTQLSVL.

This chain links TRBV5-5 with TRBJ1-2; D not resolved. The length of the CDR3 is 14 residues. Germline assignment: CDR1 SGHKS and CDR2 YYEKEE (reference sequence). The germline V and J ends were trimmed by 9 bases and 2 bases, with 17 bases remaining between them. CDR3 protein: CATTPETGNYGYTF. The CDR3 coding sequence is TGTGCCACCACCCCCGAGACCGGGAACTATGGCTACACCTTC.

This clone was observed a handful of times. The chain combines TRBV7-2 with TRBJ2-7; D not certain. Germline V gene lookup returns CDR1 SGHTA and CDR2 FQGNSA. This CDR3 has 13 amino acids. V lost 3 bases and J 7 bases, leaving 13 bases between the germline ends. The CDR3 DNA reads TGTGCCAGCAGCTTGGAAGGCCTCCGGGAGCAGTACTTC. Residues: CASSLEGLREQYF. Drawing the rest from reference TRBV7-2 and TRBJ2-7, the complete variable domain is GAGVSQSPSNKVTEKGKDVELRCDPISGHTALYWYRQSLGQGLEFLIYFQGNSAPDKSGLPSDRFSAERTGGSVSTLTIQRTQQEDSAVYLCASSLEGLREQYFGPGTRLTVT.

This clone was observed once. The chain combines TRBV12-3 or TRBV12-4 with TRBJ1-2; D is ambiguous. The V end lost 6 bases, the J end lost 8 bases, and 10 bases lay between the germline ends. The CDR3 runs 11 residues. The CDR3 spells CASSVMEGYTF. CDR3 nucleotide sequence: TGTGCCAGCAGCGTGATGGAGGGCTACACCTTC.

This clone came up a few times. The chain carries TRBV3-1 (or the pseudogene TRBV3-2) and TRBJ1-1; 8 bases align to TRBD1. The CDR3 length is 15 residues. Trimming cost V 5 bases and J 1 base; bases outside gene matches: 6. Germline V gives CDR1 LGHDT, CDR2 YNNKEL (reference sequence). The CDR3 nucleotides read TGTGCCAGCAGCACAGGGACAGGCGGGAACACTGAAGCTTTCTTT. Its protein is CASSTGTGGNTEAFF.

The V gene is TRBV7-9, the J gene TRBJ2-7; 11 nucleotides align to TRBD2. The CDR3 is made up of 15 amino acids. V shed 5 bases and J 2 bases; nucleotides not matched to a gene: 5. Germline-derived CDR1 and CDR2 are SEHNR and FQNEAQ (reference sequence). The chain's CDR3 is CASSKTSGNPYEQYF. The CDR3 DNA is TGTGCCAGCAGCAAGACTAGCGGGAACCCCTACGAGCAGTACTTC.

This sequence joins TRBV28 and TRBJ1-1; D is undetermined. The germline gives CDR1 MDHEN, CDR2 SYDVKM. V lost 8 bases and J 5 bases, leaving 18 bases between the germline ends. This CDR3 contains 14 residues. The CDR3 DNA reads as TGTGCCAGCGAAACGACCAACCCAGGAACTGAAGCTTTCTTT. The encoded protein is CASETTNPGTEAFF.

This sequence joins TRBV25-1 and TRBJ1-4; unclear D gene. V dropped 2 bases and J dropped 4 bases, with 8 bases sitting between them. The CDR3 consists of 14 residues. Germline CDR1 is MGHDK and CDR2 is SYGVNS. CDR3 protein: CASSEMKDNEKLFF. Written as DNA, the CDR3 is TGTGCCAGCAGTGAAATGAAGGATAATGAAAAACTGTTTTTT. The variable domain in full, with the rest retrieved from reference TRBV25-1 and TRBJ1-4, is EADIYQTPRYLVIGTGKKITLECSQTMGHDKMYWYQQDPGMELHLIHYSYGVNSTEKGDLSSESTVSRIRTEHFPLTLESARPSHTSQYLCASSEMKDNEKLFFGSGTQLSVL.

The gene calls are TRBV7-9 and TRBJ2-1; D may be TRBD1 or TRBD2 (5 bases each). The CDR3 extends over 15 amino acids. The germline V gene has CDR1 SEHNR and CDR2 FQNEAQ (reference sequence). V lost 7 bases and J 9 bases, leaving 22 bases between the germline ends. The CDR3 sequence is CASTSHGGPRGEQFF. The CDR3 DNA reads TGTGCCAGCACCTCACATGGGGGTCCTAGGGGTGAGCAGTTCTTC.

The V gene is TRBV28, the J gene TRBJ2-7; D perhaps matches TRBD1 (6 bases). The CDR3 loop spans 16 amino acids. V gave up 8 bases and J gave up 5 bases, with 25 bases separating them. Germline CDR1 reads MDHEN; CDR2 reads SYDVKM. This chain's CDR3 is CASRTPCLRTVHEQYV. The DNA for the CDR3 is TGTGCCAGCCGAACGCCTTGCCTCCGGACAGTCCACGAGCAGTACGTC.

This rearrangement joins TRBV5-1 to TRBJ2-3, with D maybe TRBD1 (6 bases). With 7 bases removed from V and 1 base from J, the gap between germline ends came to 16 bases. CDR3 length: 15 residues. Germline CDR1 is SGHRS and CDR2 is YFSETQ. In DNA, the CDR3 is TGCGCCAGCGGAACCTCGACAGGCCGCACAGATACGCAGTATTTT. Translated: CASGTSTGRTDTQYF.